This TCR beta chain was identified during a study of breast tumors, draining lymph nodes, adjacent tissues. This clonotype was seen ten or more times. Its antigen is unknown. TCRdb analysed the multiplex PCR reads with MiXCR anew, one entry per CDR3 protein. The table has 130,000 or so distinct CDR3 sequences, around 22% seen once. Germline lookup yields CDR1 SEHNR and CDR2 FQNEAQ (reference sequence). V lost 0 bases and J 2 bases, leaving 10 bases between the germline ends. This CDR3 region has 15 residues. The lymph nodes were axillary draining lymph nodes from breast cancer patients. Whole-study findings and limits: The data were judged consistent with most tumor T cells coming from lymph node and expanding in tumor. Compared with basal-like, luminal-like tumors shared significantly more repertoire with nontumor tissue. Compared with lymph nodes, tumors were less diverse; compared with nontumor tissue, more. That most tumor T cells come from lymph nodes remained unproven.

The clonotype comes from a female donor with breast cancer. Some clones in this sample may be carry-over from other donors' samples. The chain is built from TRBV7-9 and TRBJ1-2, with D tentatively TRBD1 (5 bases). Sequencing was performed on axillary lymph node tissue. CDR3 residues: CASSLAGEQNYGYTF. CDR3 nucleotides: TGTGCCAGCAGCTTAGCGGGGGAGCAGAACTATGGCTACACCTTC.